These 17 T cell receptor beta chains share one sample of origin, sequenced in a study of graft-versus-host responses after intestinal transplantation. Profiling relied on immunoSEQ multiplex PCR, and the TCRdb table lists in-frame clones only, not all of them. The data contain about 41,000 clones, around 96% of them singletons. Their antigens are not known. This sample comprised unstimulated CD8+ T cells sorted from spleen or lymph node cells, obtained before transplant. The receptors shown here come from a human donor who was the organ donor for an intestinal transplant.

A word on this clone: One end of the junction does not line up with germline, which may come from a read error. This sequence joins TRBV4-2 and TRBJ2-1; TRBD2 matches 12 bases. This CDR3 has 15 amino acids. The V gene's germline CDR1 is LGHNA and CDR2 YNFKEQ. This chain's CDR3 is CASSRTSGAYTEQFF. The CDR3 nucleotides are TGTGCCAGCAGTAGGACTAGCGGGGCGTACACTGAGCAGTTCTTC.

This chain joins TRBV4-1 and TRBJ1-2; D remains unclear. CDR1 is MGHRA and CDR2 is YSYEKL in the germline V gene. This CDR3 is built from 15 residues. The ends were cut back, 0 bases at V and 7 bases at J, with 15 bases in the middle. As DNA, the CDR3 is TGCGCCAGCAGCCAAGATTCCGCGGGTTACTTTGGCTACACCTTC. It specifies CASSQDSAGYFGYTF.

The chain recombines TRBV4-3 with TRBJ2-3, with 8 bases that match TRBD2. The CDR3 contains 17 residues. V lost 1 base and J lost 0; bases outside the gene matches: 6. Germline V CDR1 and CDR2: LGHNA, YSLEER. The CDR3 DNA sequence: TGCGCCAGCAGCCAAGCCCTGCGGGGGGATAGCACAGATACGCAGTATTTT. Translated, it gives CASSQALRGDSTDTQYF.

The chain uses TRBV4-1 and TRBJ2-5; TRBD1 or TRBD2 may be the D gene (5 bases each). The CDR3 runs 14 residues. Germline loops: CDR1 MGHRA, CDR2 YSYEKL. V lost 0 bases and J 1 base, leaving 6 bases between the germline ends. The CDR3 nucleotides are TGCGCCAGCAGCCAAGAGGGGGTCCAAGAGACCCAGTACTTC. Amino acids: CASSQEGVQETQYF.

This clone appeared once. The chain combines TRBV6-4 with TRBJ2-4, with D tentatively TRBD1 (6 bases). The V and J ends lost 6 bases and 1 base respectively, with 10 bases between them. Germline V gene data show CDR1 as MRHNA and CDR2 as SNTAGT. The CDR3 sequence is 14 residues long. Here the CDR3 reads CASRNREAKNIQYF. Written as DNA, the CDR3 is TGTGCCAGCAGAAACAGGGAGGCCAAAAACATTCAGTACTTC.

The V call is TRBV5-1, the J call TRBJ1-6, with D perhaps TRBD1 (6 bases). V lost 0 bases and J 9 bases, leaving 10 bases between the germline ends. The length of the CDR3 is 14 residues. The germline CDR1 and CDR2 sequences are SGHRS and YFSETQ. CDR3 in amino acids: CASSLDGGTSPLHF. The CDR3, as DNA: TGCGCCAGCAGCTTGGACGGGGGCACTTCACCCCTCCACTTT.

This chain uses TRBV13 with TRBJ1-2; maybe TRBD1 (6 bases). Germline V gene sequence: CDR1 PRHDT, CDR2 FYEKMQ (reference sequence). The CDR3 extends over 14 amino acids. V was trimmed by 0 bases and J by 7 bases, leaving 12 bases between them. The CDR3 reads CASSLGRGAPGYTF. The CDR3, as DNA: TGTGCCAGCAGCTTAGGAAGGGGGGCGCCTGGCTACACCTTC.

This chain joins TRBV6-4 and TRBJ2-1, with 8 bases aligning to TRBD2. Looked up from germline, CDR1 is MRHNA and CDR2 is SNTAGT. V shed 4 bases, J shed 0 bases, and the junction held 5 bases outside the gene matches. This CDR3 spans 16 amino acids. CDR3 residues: CASSVTGGSSYNEQFF. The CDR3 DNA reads TGTGCCAGCAGTGTAACGGGGGGGAGCTCCTACAATGAGCAGTTCTTC.

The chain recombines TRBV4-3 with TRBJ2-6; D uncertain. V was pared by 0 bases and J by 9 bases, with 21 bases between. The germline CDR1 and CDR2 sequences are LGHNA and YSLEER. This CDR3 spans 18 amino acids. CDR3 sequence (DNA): TGCGCCAGCAGCCAAGATAGGGCCATCTCTCACCCTTTCAACGTCCTGACTTTC. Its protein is CASSQDRAISHPFNVLTF.

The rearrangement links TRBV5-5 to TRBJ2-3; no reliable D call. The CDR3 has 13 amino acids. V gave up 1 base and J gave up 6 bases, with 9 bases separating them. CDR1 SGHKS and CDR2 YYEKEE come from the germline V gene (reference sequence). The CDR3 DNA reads TGTGCCAGCAGCTTGTGGGCCCCTGATACGCAGTATTTT. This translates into CASSLWAPDTQYF.

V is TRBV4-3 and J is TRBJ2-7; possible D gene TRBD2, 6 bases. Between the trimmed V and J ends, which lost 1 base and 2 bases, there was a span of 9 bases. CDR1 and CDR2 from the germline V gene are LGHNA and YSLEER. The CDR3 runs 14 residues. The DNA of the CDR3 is TGCGCCAGCAGCCAAGCCCGGGGGACCTACGAGCAGTACTTC. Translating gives CASSQARGTYEQYF.

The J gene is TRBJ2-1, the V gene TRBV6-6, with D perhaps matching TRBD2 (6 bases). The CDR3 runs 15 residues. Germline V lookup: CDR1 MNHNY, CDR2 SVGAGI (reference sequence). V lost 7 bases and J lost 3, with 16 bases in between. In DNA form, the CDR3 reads TGTGCCAGCATTGCGCGGGGTTTAATCTACAATGAGCAGTTCTTC. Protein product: CASIARGLIYNEQFF.

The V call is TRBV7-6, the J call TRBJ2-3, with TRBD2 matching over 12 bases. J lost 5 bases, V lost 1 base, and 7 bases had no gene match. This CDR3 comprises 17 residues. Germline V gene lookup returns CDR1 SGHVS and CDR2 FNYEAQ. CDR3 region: CASSLGLAGVGQDTQYF. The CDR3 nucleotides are TGTGCCAGCAGCTTAGGACTAGCGGGGGTCGGTCAAGATACGCAGTATTTT.

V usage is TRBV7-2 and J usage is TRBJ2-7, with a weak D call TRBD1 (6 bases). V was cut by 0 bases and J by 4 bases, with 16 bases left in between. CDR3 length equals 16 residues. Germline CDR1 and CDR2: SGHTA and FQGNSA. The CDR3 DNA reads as TGTGCCAGCAGCTTAGCGGTGGGGGCCATGGTTTACGAGCAGTACTTC. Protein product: CASSLAVGAMVYEQYF. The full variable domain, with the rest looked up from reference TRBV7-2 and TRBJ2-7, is GAGVSQSPSNKVTEKGKDVELRCDPISGHTALYWYRQSLGQGLEFLIYFQGNSAPDKSGLPSDRFSAERTGGSVSTLTIQRTQQEDSAVYLCASSLAVGAMVYEQYFGPGTRLTVT.

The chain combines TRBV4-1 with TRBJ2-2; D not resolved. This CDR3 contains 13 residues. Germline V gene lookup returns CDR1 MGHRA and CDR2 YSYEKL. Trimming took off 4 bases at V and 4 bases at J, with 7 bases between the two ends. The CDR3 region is CASSPYTTGELFF. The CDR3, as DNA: TGCGCCAGCAGCCCCTACACCACCGGGGAGCTGTTTTTT.

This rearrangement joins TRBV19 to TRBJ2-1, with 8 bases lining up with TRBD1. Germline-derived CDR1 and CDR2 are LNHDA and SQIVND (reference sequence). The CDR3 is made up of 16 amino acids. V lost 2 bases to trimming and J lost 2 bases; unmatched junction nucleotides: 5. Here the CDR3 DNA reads TGTGCCAGTAGTATACCGGACAGGGCCCCCTACAATGAGCAGTTCTTC. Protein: CASSIPDRAPYNEQFF. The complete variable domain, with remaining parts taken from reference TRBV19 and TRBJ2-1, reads DGGITQSPKYLFRKEGQNVTLSCEQNLNHDAMYWYRQDPGQGLRLIYYSQIVNDFQKGDIAEGYSVSREKKESFPLTVTSAQKNPTAFYLCASSIPDRAPYNEQFFGPGTRLTVL.

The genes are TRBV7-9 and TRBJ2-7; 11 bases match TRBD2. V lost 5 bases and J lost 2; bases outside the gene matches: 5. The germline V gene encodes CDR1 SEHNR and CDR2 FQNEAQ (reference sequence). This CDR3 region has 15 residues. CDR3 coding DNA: TGTGCCAGCAGCCTCTTAGCGGGGGGGCCCTACGAGCAGTACTTC. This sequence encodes CASSLLAGGPYEQYF.